The 32 T cell receptor beta chains listed next were all sequenced from one sample in a study of T cells after yellow fever vaccination. TCRdb reanalysed the 5' RACE reads using MiXCR and keeps one entry per CDR3 protein. Among under 150,000 distinct CDR3 sequences listed, 7.7% were seen once. The sequencing used CD4+ T cells sorted from PBMCs, collected 5 days after the yellow fever booster vaccination. The receptor set was obtained from a man aged 25 to 40 who received the YFV17D yellow fever vaccine.

This clonotype was recorded at least ten times. This chain connects TRBV20-1 to TRBJ2-3; 8 bases agree with TRBD1. Germline V CDR1 and CDR2: DFQATT, SNEGSKA (reference sequence). The CDR3 runs 14 residues. With V trimmed by 5 bases and J by 2 bases, 6 bases remained unmatched. The DNA for the CDR3 is TGCAGTGCTGGACGGACAGGGAACACAGATACGCAGTATTTT. The encoded protein is CSAGRTGNTDTQYF.

This clonotype was detected ten times or more. The V gene is TRBV5-1, the J gene TRBJ2-7, with D hard to call. Germline loops: CDR1 SGHRS, CDR2 YFSETQ. There are 13 residues in the CDR3. V was pared by 0 bases and J by 5 bases, with 9 bases between. The CDR3 protein is CASSLATKHEQYF. CDR3 DNA: TGCGCCAGCAGCTTGGCCACAAAACACGAGCAGTACTTC.

This clonotype has a count of ten or more. The chain joins TRBV9 to TRBJ1-3, with 8 bases lining up with TRBD1. The V and J ends lost 3 bases and 0 bases, in that order; junction bases with no gene match: 5. Germline V gene lookup returns CDR1 SGDLS and CDR2 YYNGEE. The length of the CDR3 is 16 residues. The CDR3 protein is CASSGLDRVSGNTIYF. In DNA, the CDR3 is TGTGCCAGCAGCGGATTGGACAGGGTCTCTGGAAACACCATATATTTT.

There are many counts of this clonotype. The V and J genes are TRBV5-6 and TRBJ1-1, with D possibly being TRBD1 (6 bases). CDR1 SGHDT and CDR2 YYEEEE come from the germline V gene. Trimming took 4 bases from V and 1 from J, leaving 14 bases between them. The CDR3 runs 15 residues. This CDR3 reads CASSRRPGQNTEAFF. The CDR3 DNA is TGTGCCAGCAGCCGCCGACCGGGACAGAACACTGAAGCTTTCTTT.

This clonotype was observed many times. The V and J genes are TRBV25-1 and TRBJ2-1; D remains unclear. The V gene's germline CDR1 is MGHDK and CDR2 SYGVNS. Trimming removed 7 bases at V and 3 bases at J, with 13 bases between. This CDR3 has 14 amino acids. CDR3 coding DNA: TGTGCCAGCATGGCAAACGGAATCTACAATGAGCAGTTCTTC. Its translation is CASMANGIYNEQFF.

This clonotype was seen repeatedly, ten times or more. This chain links TRBV12-3 or TRBV12-4 with TRBJ2-2; no definite D call. Deletions cut 6 bases from V and 4 bases from J, with 6 bases between. The CDR3 contains 12 residues. CDR3 nucleotide sequence: TGTGCCAGCAGCCACAGCACCGGGGAGCTGTTTTTT. This encodes CASSHSTGELFF.

As for this clonotype: Given a much more abundant clone one base away, this may be a read error. This rearrangement joins TRBV5-1 to TRBJ2-1; the D gene is possibly TRBD2 (7 bases). V dropped 7 bases and J dropped 4 bases, with 15 bases sitting between them. The CDR3 extends over 14 amino acids. CDR1 is SGHRS and CDR2 is YFSETQ in the germline V gene. The CDR3 DNA sequence: TGCGCCAGCGGGGGGGGCGAGGAATACAATGAGCAGTTCTTC. This encodes CASGGGEEYNEQFF.

In its sample, this clonotype was seen many times. V usage is TRBV7-8 and J usage is TRBJ2-7; no definite D call. The germline gives CDR1 SGHVS, CDR2 FQNEAQ. The V and J ends lost 4 bases and 4 bases respectively, with 17 bases between them. This CDR3 is 15 amino acids long. As DNA, the CDR3 is TGTGCCAGCAGCTCCCGGTGGGGAAATGGTTACGAGCAGTACTTC. Its protein is CASSSRWGNGYEQYF.

This clonotype was seen at least ten times. This sequence joins TRBV29-1 and TRBJ2-5; no clear D. The length of the CDR3 is 13 residues. V was pared by 3 bases and J by 4 bases, with 12 bases between. Germline V gene data show CDR1 as SQVTM and CDR2 as ANQGSEA. The CDR3 loop reads CSVDGGLGETQYF. CDR3 bases: TGCAGCGTTGACGGTGGGCTGGGAGAGACCCAGTACTTC.

There are many counts of this clonotype. The V gene is TRBV6-2 or TRBV6-3, the J gene TRBJ2-7; 9 bases line up with TRBD2. Germline V gene sequence: CDR1 MNHEY, CDR2 SVGEGT. J gave up 4 bases and V 2 bases, and 3 bases lay outside the gene matches. There are 14 residues in the CDR3. CDR3 region: CASSYAGGGYEQYF. The DNA of the CDR3 is TGTGCCAGCAGTTACGCGGGAGGGGGATACGAGCAGTACTTC.

This clonotype appeared a few times. The chain employs TRBV6-5 and TRBJ1-1, with D possibly being TRBD1 (5 bases). CDR3 length equals 13 residues. V shed 2 bases and J shed 6 bases, with 10 bases lying between them. In germline, CDR1 is MNHEY, CDR2 SVGAGI. The CDR3 sequence is CASSYGGVAEAFF. The CDR3 nucleotides are TGTGCCAGCAGTTACGGGGGAGTAGCTGAAGCTTTCTTT.

This clonotype showed up many times. The chain is built from TRBV12-3 or TRBV12-4 and TRBJ2-2; D may be TRBD1 (6 bases). V gave up 5 bases and J gave up 4 bases, with 23 bases separating them. The CDR3 contains 18 residues. CDR3: CASSPSAGTPPLTGELFF. For the CDR3, the DNA is TGTGCCAGCAGTCCATCAGCCGGGACACCCCCCCTCACCGGGGAGCTGTTTTTT.

This clonotype was seen repeatedly, ten times or more. The V and J genes are TRBV3-1 and TRBJ2-5; 8 bases align to TRBD1. This CDR3 region has 15 residues. Losses at the gene ends were 3 bases for V and 7 bases for J; bases not matched to a gene: 10. Germline values: CDR1 LGHDT, CDR2 YNNKEL (reference sequence). The CDR3: CASSQGDRGTRTQYF. In nucleotides, the CDR3 is TGTGCCAGCAGCCAGGGAGACAGGGGCACTAGGACCCAGTACTTC.

Notes on this clonotype: Given a much more abundant clone one base away, this may be a read error. The CDR3 sequence is CASSSDGVETQYF. CDR3 sequence (DNA): TGTGCCAGCAGCTCAGACGGAGTAGAGACCCAGTACTTC. This chain uses TRBV11-2 with TRBJ2-5, with D hard to call. Trimming cost V 4 bases and J 4 bases, with 10 bases left between them. The CDR3 covers 13 residues. Per germline, CDR1 SGHAT and CDR2 FQNNGV.

This clonotype occurred many times. The CDR3 region has the DNA TGTGCCAGCAGCCCCCTAACGCACAGCTCTGGAAACACCATATATTTT. It codes for CASSPLTHSSGNTIYF. The chain has TRBV4-2 and TRBJ1-3; D remains ambiguous. The germline V gene encodes CDR1 LGHNA and CDR2 YNFKEQ. With 4 bases removed from V and 0 bases from J, the gap between germline ends came to 13 bases. CDR3 length: 16 amino acids.

This clonotype was detected many times. The CDR3 region is CASGLGTGAKSAEAFF. The CDR3 coding sequence is TGTGCTAGTGGTTTGGGGACAGGGGCGAAGTCCGCTGAAGCTTTCTTT. The J gene is TRBJ1-1, the V gene TRBV12-5, with 9 bases aligning to TRBD1. Germline V gene lookup returns CDR1 LGHNT and CDR2 FRNRAP. J was trimmed by 6 bases and V by 1 base; bases with no gene match: 9. The CDR3 length is 16 residues. Supplemented by reference TRBV12-5 and TRBJ1-1, the full variable domain reads DARVTQTPRHKVTEMGQEVTMRCQPILGHNTVFWYRQTMMQGLELLAYFRNRAPLDDSGMPKDRFSAEMPDATLATLKIQPSEPRDSAVYFCASGLGTGAKSAEAFFGQGTRLTVV.

The CDR3 bases are TGTGCCAGCAGTTCGACTAGCGGGAGCACAGAGCAGTACTTC. This gives the protein CASSSTSGSTEQYF. This chain links TRBV12-3 or TRBV12-4 with TRBJ2-7; 12 bases map to TRBD2. The CDR3 extends over 14 amino acids. The V gene end was trimmed by 4 bases and the J gene end by 7 bases; junction bases not matched to a gene: 5.

This clonotype has ten or more counts. V gene TRBV12-3 or TRBV12-4 combines with J gene TRBJ1-5; D is unclear. The CDR3 length is 15 residues. Trimming removed 7 bases at V and 2 bases at J, with 15 bases between. Written as DNA, the CDR3 is TGTGCCAGCACCCTCGGACTCTTTGGCAATCAGCCCCAGCATTTT. Residues: CASTLGLFGNQPQHF.

The sample holds many counts of this clonotype. The rearrangement joins TRBV20-1 to TRBJ1-5; D not resolved. CDR3 size: 12 residues. CDR1 is DFQATT, CDR2 SNEGSKA, per germline (reference sequence). The V end lost 5 bases, the J end lost 3 bases, and 8 bases lay between the germline ends. DNA for the CDR3: TGCAGTGCTTCCGAGTTCAATCAGCCCCAGCATTTT. As protein: CSASEFNQPQHF.

Worth noting for this clonotype: A junction end diverges from the germline sequence, so it may reflect a read error. J is TRBJ2-5 and V is TRBV7-2; D remains ambiguous. This CDR3 region has 12 residues. The V gene's germline CDR1 is SGHTA and CDR2 FQGNSA. The CDR3 coding sequence is TGTGCCCGCAGACCCACCCAAGAGACCCAGTACTTC. Its translation: CARRPTQETQYF.

This clonotype appeared many times. The genes are TRBV7-8 and TRBJ2-2; D is undetermined. This CDR3 is 13 amino acids long. The V and J ends lost 1 base and 5 bases respectively, with 5 bases between them. CDR1 is SGHVS and CDR2 is FQNEAQ in the germline V gene. The CDR3 DNA reads as TGTGCCAGCAGCTTAGGCCAAACCGGGGAGCTGTTTTTT. It yields the protein CASSLGQTGELFF.

This clonotype showed up many times. The chain carries TRBV7-4 and TRBJ2-1; either TRBD1 or TRBD2 may supply D (5 bases each). This CDR3 spans 18 amino acids. CDR1 and CDR2 (germline): SGHVT, SQSDAQ. Trimming took 5 bases from V and 0 from J, leaving 20 bases between them. This CDR3 is CASSPPCLGASSYNEQFF. The CDR3 DNA reads as TGTGCCAGCAGCCCACCGTGTCTCGGGGCTAGCTCCTACAATGAGCAGTTCTTC. Full variable domain (remainder filled in from reference TRBV7-4 and TRBJ2-1): GAGVSQSPRYKVAKRGRDVALRCDSISGHVTLYWYRQTLGQGSEVLTYSQSDAQRDKSGRPSGRFSAERPERSVSTLKIQRTEQGDSAVYLCASSPPCLGASSYNEQFFGPGTRLTVL.

The rearrangement links TRBV23-1 to TRBJ2-7; a possible D gene is TRBD1 (9 bases). TRBV23-1 is identified as an open reading frame with a role that is uncertain. V lost 4 bases to trimming and J lost 6 bases, with 28 bases between them. The CDR3 is 18 residues long. In DNA, the CDR3 is TGCGCCAGCAGTCCGGGACAGGGATGTAGCGGGATCCCCCCCGAGCAGTACTTC. This sequence encodes CASSPGQGCSGIPPEQYF.

In its sample, this clonotype was seen many times. This sequence joins TRBV29-1 and TRBJ1-5, with TRBD1 as a possible D gene (5 bases). The germline gives CDR1 SQVTM, CDR2 ANQGSEA. Trimming removed 6 bases from V and 6 bases from J, with 15 bases in between. The CDR3 loop spans 13 amino acids. The CDR3 DNA sequence: TGCAGCGTGTCTGGGGGGGAACGTCAGCCCCAGCATTTT. Residues: CSVSGGERQPQHF.

This clonotype was recorded at least ten times. The V gene is TRBV27, the J gene TRBJ2-3; D is tentatively TRBD1 or TRBD2 (5 bases each). V was shortened by 5 bases and J by 5 bases, with 14 bases between the two germline ends. Germline V gives CDR1 MNHEY, CDR2 SMNVEV (reference sequence). This CDR3 is built from 14 residues. The CDR3 loop is CASSGGTSGDTQYF. CDR3 in DNA: TGTGCCAGCAGTGGGGGAACGTCGGGAGATACGCAGTATTTT.

This chain uses TRBV3-1 with TRBJ1-1, with D uncertain. This CDR3 spans 14 amino acids. Deletions cut 4 bases from V and 3 bases from J, with 12 bases between. CDR1 and CDR2 (germline): LGHDT, YNNKEL (reference sequence). For the CDR3, the DNA is TGTGCCAGCAGCCCAGAACTCCAGCACACTGAAGCTTTCTTT. It is translated as CASSPELQHTEAFF.

There are many counts of this clonotype. The chain recombines TRBV7-2 with TRBJ2-7, with D unclear. CDR3 length: 14 residues. Germline V gives CDR1 SGHTA, CDR2 FQGNSA. The V gene lost 1 base and the J gene lost 6 bases, with 13 bases spanning the gap. The CDR3 reads CASSLVGRQGEQYF. The DNA of the CDR3 is TGTGCCAGCAGCTTAGTGGGCAGGCAAGGCGAGCAGTACTTC.

This clonotype was detected ten times or more. J is TRBJ2-7 and V is TRBV29-1, with D possibly being TRBD1 (5 bases). Looked up from germline, CDR1 is SQVTM and CDR2 is ANQGSEA. With 0 bases removed from V and 7 bases from J, the gap between germline ends came to 13 bases. This CDR3 comprises 13 residues. The CDR3 DNA follows: TGCAGCGTTGAAGAAGCCAGGGTAGGGGAGCAGTACTTC. This codes for CSVEEARVGEQYF.

This clonotype was recorded many times. The chain recombines TRBV7-2 with TRBJ2-7; 7 nucleotides align to TRBD2. In germline, CDR1 is SGHTA, CDR2 FQGNSA. The CDR3 runs 12 residues. V lost 2 bases, J lost 13 bases, and 8 bases stayed unmatched. CDR3 sequence reads: CASSLLLAVRYF. CDR3 nucleotides: TGTGCCAGCAGCTTATTGCTAGCGGTTCGATACTTC.

This clonotype was counted ten times or more. The chain uses TRBV4-2 and TRBJ2-2; D gene ambiguous. Germline values: CDR1 LGHNA, CDR2 YNFKEQ. The CDR3 covers 18 residues. The ends were cut back, 0 bases at V and 4 bases at J, with 18 bases in the middle. Here the CDR3 DNA reads TGTGCCAGCAGCCAAGATAAAATTGAGAGGTGGGGCACCGGGGAGCTGTTTTTT. Residues: CASSQDKIERWGTGELFF.

This clonotype was detected ten times or more. V is TRBV11-1 and J is TRBJ1-5; D is possibly TRBD1 (5 bases). Germline V lookup: CDR1 SGHAT, CDR2 FQDESV (reference sequence). Trimming left V 4 bases short and J 0 bases short, with 19 bases between. The CDR3 covers 18 residues. CDR3 region: CASSSREEGQLSNQPQHF. CDR3 sequence (DNA): TGTGCCAGCAGCTCTCGGGAGGAAGGACAACTTAGCAATCAGCCCCAGCATTTT. Full variable domain (rest looked up from reference TRBV11-1 and TRBJ1-5): EAEVAQSPRYKITEKSQAVAFWCDPISGHATLYWYRQILGQGPELLVQFQDESVVDDSQLPKDRFSAERLKGVDSTLKIQPAELGDSAMYLCASSSREEGQLSNQPQHFGDGTRLSIL.

This clonotype was recorded many times. The V gene is TRBV6-5, the J gene TRBJ2-4; no firm D call. CDR3 size: 11 residues. V lost 2 bases and J lost 8, with 4 bases in between. Germline V gene sequence: CDR1 MNHEY, CDR2 SVGAGI. The CDR3 loop reads CASSYQDIQYF. The CDR3 DNA reads TGTGCCAGCAGTTACCAGGACATTCAGTACTTC.